Presented here are 8 T cell receptor beta chains from one specimen sequenced in a study of blood T cell repertoires in COVID-19. Profiled with immunoSEQ multiplex PCR; TCRdb holds only in-frame clones, not every one. This sample has around 45,000 clones; over 85% occur once, and the top ten carry 10% to 15%. The sample taken for sequencing was peripheral blood. The receptors were sampled from an elderly man with acute or convalescent COVID-19.

J is TRBJ1-2 and V is TRBV5-1; D is ambiguous. Germline loops: CDR1 SGHRS, CDR2 YFSETQ. The length of the CDR3 is 15 residues. Trimming removed 4 bases from V and 3 bases from J, with 16 bases in between. CDR3 loop: CASSPEGAEDYGYTF. The CDR3 coding sequence is TGCGCCAGCAGCCCGGAGGGTGCGGAGGACTATGGCTACACCTTC.

The V call is TRBV5-1, the J call TRBJ2-5, with 8 nucleotides matching TRBD1. With 0 bases clipped from V and 5 bases from J, the junction kept 9 bases outside the gene matches. Germline V gene data show CDR1 as SGHRS and CDR2 as YFSETQ. The CDR3 is made up of 16 amino acids. The CDR3 loop is CASSLDETGDGETQYF. CDR3 sequence (DNA): TGCGCCAGCAGCTTGGACGAGACAGGGGATGGGGAGACCCAGTACTTC.

The V gene is TRBV5-6, the J gene TRBJ2-5; tentative D call: TRBD2 (6 bases). Trimming stripped 4 bases from V and 4 bases from J, with 17 bases between. Germline V CDR1 and CDR2: SGHDT, YYEEEE. This CDR3 spans 15 amino acids. CDR3 bases: TGTGCCAGCAGCAAGCTTGCGGGGACGGGAGAGACCCAGTACTTC. Encoded protein: CASSKLAGTGETQYF.

V gene TRBV27 combines with J gene TRBJ1-1; 9 bases are a match to TRBD1. V was pared by 6 bases and J by 1 base, with 3 bases of the junction left unmatched. This CDR3 comprises 14 residues. Germline V CDR1 and CDR2: MNHEY, SMNVEV (reference sequence). The DNA of the CDR3 is TGTGCCAGCAGCCGGGGACAGGGGAACACTGAAGCTTTCTTT. Amino acid sequence: CASSRGQGNTEAFF.

V is TRBV19 and J is TRBJ2-3, with TRBD1 matching 8 bases. The CDR3 consists of 15 residues. Germline CDR1 is LNHDA and CDR2 is SQIVND (reference sequence). Losses at the gene ends were 6 bases for V and 1 base for J; bases not matched to a gene: 6. The CDR3 spells CASRSDRVGTDTQYF. The CDR3 DNA reads TGTGCCAGTAGGTCGGACAGGGTAGGCACAGATACGCAGTATTTT.

The genes are TRBV30 and TRBJ1-1, with D tentatively TRBD1 (6 bases). Trimming took off 3 bases at V and 3 bases at J, with 11 bases between the two ends. This CDR3 has 13 residues. CDR1 and CDR2 from the germline V gene are GTSNPN and SVGIG (reference sequence). CDR3 sequence: CAWSQQGDTEAFF. CDR3 DNA sequence: TGTGCCTGGAGCCAACAGGGTGACACTGAAGCTTTCTTT. Together with reference TRBV30 and TRBJ1-1, the CDR3 gives the full variable domain: SQTIHQWPATLVQPVGSPLSLECTVEGTSNPNLYWYRQAAGRGLQLLFYSVGIGQISSEVPQNLSASRPQDRQFILSSKKLLLSDSGFYLCAWSQQGDTEAFFGQGTRLTVV.

This chain connects TRBV6-2 or TRBV6-3 to TRBJ1-1; unclear D gene. CDR1 and CDR2 from the germline V gene are MNHEY and SVGEGT. This CDR3 is 13 amino acids long. V gave up 1 base and J gave up 3 bases, with 6 bases separating them. The CDR3 is CASSYYRDTEAFF. The CDR3 nucleotides are TGTGCCAGCAGTTACTACCGGGACACTGAAGCTTTCTTT.

This chain links TRBV6-2 or TRBV6-3 with TRBJ2-5; the D is unclear. Germline V CDR1 and CDR2: MNHEY, SVGEGT. Trimming removed 5 bases at V and 5 bases at J, with 6 bases between. The CDR3 consists of 11 residues. The DNA for the CDR3 is TGTGCCAGCAGTATGAGGGAGACCCAGTACTTC. It encodes CASSMRETQYF.